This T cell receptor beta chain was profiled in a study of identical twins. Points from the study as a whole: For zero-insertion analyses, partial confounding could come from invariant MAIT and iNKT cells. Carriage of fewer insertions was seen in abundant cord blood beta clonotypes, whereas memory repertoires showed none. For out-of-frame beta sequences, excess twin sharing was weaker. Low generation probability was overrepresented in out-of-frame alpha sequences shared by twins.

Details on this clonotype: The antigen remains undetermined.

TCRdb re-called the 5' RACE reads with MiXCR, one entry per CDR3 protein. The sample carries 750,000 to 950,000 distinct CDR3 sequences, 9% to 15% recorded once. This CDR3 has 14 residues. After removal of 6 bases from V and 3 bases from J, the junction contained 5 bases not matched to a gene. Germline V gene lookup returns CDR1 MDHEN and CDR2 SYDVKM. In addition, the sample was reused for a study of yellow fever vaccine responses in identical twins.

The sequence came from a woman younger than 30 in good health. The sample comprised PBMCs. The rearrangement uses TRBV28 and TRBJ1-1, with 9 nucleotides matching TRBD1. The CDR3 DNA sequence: TGTGCCAGCAGCACCGGGACAGGGCACACTGAAGCTTTCTTT. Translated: CASSTGTGHTEAFF.